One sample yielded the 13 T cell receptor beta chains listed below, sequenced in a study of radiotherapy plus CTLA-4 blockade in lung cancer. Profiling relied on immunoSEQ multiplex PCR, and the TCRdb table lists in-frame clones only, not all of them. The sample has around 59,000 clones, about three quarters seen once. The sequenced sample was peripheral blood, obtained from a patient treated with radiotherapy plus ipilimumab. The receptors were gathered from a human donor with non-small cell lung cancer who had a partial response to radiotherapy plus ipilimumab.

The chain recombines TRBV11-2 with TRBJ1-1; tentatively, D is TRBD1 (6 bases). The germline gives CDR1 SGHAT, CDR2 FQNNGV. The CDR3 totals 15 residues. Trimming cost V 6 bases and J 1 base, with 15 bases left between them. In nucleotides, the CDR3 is TGTGCCAGCAGATTGGGGGCATGGGGGAACACTGAAGCTTTCTTT. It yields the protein CASRLGAWGNTEAFF.

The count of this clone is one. The CDR3 coding sequence is TGTGCCAGCAGGCTTCCAGACAGCTTCTATGGCTACACCTTC. It yields the protein CASRLPDSFYGYTF. The genes are TRBV7-2 and TRBJ1-2, with a weak D call TRBD1 (5 bases). Germline-derived CDR1 and CDR2 are SGHTA and FQGNSA. V dropped 6 bases and J dropped 4 bases, with 15 bases sitting between them. The CDR3 is made up of 14 amino acids. The complete variable domain, with remaining parts taken from reference TRBV7-2 and TRBJ1-2, reads GAGVSQSPSNKVTEKGKDVELRCDPISGHTALYWYRQSLGQGLEFLIYFQGNSAPDKSGLPSDRFSAERTGGSVSTLTIQRTQQEDSAVYLCASRLPDSFYGYTFGSGTRLTVV.

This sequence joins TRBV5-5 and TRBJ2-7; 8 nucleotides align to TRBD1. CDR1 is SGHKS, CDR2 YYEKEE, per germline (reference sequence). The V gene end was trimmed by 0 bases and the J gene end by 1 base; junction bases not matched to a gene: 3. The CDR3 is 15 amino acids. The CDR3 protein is CASSLVGQVSYEQYF. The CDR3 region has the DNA TGTGCCAGCAGCTTGGTGGGACAGGTTTCCTACGAGCAGTACTTC.

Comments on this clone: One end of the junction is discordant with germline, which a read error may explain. The CDR3: CSASSVEGF. Written as DNA, the CDR3 is TGCAGTGCTAGTTCGGTAGAGGGTTTC. J is TRBJ2-7 and V is TRBV20-1; weak D call: TRBD2 (5 bases). The CDR3 loop spans 9 amino acids. Germline CDR1 is DFQATT and CDR2 is SNEGSKA (reference sequence).

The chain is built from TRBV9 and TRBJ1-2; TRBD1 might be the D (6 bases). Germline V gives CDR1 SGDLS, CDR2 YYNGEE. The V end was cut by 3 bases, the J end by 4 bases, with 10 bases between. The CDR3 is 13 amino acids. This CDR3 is CASSEGGGYGYTF. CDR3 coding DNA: TGTGCCAGCAGCGAGGGGGGGGGCTATGGCTACACCTTC.

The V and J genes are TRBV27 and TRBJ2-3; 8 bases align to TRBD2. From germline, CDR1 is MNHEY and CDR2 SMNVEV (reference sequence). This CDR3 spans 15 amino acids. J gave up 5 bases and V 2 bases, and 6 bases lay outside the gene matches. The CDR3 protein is CASSLAGGRIDTQYF. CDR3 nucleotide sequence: TGTGCCAGCAGTTTAGCGGGGGGCCGTATAGATACGCAGTATTTT.

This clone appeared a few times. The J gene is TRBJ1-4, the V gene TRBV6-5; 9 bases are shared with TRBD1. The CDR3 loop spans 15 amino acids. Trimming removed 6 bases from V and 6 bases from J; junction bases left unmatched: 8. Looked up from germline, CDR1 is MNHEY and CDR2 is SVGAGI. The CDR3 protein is CASRPPGQGDEKLFF. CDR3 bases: TGTGCCAGCAGACCACCGGGACAGGGTGATGAAAAACTGTTTTTT.

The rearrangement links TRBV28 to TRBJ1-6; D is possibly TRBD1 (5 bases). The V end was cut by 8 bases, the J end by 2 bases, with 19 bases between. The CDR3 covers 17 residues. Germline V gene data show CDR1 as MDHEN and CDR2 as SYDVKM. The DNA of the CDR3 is TGTGCCAGCTATGAGAGGGGCAGGGAGGCCTATAATTCACCCCTCCACTTT. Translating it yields CASYERGREAYNSPLHF.

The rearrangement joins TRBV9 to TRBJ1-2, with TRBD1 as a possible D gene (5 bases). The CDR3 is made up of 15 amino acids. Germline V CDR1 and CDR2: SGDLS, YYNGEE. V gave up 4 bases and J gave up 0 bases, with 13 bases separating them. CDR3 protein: CASSPQGYSNYGYTF. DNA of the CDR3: TGTGCCAGCAGCCCCCAGGGCTACTCTAACTATGGCTACACCTTC. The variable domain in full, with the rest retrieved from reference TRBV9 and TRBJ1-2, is DSGVTQTPKHLITATGQRVTLRCSPRSGDLSVYWYQQSLDQGLQFLIQYYNGEERAKGNILERFSAQQFPDLHSELNLSSLELGDSALYFCASSPQGYSNYGYTFGSGTRLTVV.

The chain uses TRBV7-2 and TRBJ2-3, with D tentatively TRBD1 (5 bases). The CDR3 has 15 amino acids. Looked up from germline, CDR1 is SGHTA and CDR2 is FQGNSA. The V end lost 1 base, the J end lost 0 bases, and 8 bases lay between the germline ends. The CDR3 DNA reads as TGTGCCAGCAGCTTAGACAGGCTTAGCACAGATACGCAGTATTTT. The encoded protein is CASSLDRLSTDTQYF. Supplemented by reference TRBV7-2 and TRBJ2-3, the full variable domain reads GAGVSQSPSNKVTEKGKDVELRCDPISGHTALYWYRQSLGQGLEFLIYFQGNSAPDKSGLPSDRFSAERTGGSVSTLTIQRTQQEDSAVYLCASSLDRLSTDTQYFGPGTRLTVL.

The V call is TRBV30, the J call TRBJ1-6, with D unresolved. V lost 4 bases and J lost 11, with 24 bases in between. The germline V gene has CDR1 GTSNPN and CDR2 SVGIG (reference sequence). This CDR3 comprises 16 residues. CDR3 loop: CAWTPPRPRFGAPLHF. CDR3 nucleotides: TGTGCCTGGACTCCCCCTCGGCCGCGGTTTGGTGCACCCCTCCACTTT.

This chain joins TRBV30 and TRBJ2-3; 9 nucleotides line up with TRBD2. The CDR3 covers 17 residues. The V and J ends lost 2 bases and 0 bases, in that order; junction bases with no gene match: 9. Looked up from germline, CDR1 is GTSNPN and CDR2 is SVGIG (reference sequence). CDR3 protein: CAWSIRRTSESTDTQYF. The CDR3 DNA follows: TGTGCCTGGAGTATTAGAAGGACTAGCGAAAGCACAGATACGCAGTATTTT.

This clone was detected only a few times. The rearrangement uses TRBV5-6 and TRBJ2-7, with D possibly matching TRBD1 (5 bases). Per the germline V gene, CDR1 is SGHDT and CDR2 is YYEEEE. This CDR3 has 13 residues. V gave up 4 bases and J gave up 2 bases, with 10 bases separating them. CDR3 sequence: CASSRQGAYEQYF. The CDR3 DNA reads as TGTGCCAGCAGCCGTCAGGGCGCCTACGAGCAGTACTTC. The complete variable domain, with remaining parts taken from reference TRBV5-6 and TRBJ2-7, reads DAGVTQSPTHLIKTRGQQVTLRCSPKSGHDTVSWYQQALGQGPQFIFQYYEEEERQRGNFPDRFSGHQFPNYSSELNVNALLLGDSALYLCASSRQGAYEQYFGPGTRLTVT.